The subject of this entry is one TCR beta chain. Its antigen is unknown. Study processing details: The study took CDR3 differences across clinicopathological groups and made a distant-metastasis classifier for papillary thyroid cancer from them. TCRdb reanalyzed the PCR reads via MiXCR. V and J calls and clone size were set by TCRdb, not the authors. The sample has about 53,000 clones, about 20% seen once. V dropped 9 bases and J dropped 0 bases, with 14 bases sitting between them. This CDR3 has 14 amino acids. Germline V gene data show CDR1 as ENHRY and CDR2 as SYGVKD. No patient had received any treatment before thyroid surgery. The entry originates in a study of metastatic and nonmetastatic thyroid tumors. The overall study: Repertoire comparison spanned blood and tumor or nodule tissue of malignant and benign thyroid patients.

Study-level points and caveats: Patients with malignant thyroid tumors reportedly had significantly higher TCR beta diversity than those with benign nodules, in blood and tumor.

This chain connects TRBV10-3 to TRBJ1-1; D might be TRBD1 (5 bases). The material sequenced was blood. The sequence came from a female donor with papillary thyroid cancer or a benign thyroid nodule (not recorded which). Some clones in this sample may be carry-over from other donors' samples. Here the CDR3 reads CAIQEGPMNTEAFF. DNA for the CDR3: TGTGCCATACAGGAAGGCCCAATGAACACTGAAGCTTTCTTT.